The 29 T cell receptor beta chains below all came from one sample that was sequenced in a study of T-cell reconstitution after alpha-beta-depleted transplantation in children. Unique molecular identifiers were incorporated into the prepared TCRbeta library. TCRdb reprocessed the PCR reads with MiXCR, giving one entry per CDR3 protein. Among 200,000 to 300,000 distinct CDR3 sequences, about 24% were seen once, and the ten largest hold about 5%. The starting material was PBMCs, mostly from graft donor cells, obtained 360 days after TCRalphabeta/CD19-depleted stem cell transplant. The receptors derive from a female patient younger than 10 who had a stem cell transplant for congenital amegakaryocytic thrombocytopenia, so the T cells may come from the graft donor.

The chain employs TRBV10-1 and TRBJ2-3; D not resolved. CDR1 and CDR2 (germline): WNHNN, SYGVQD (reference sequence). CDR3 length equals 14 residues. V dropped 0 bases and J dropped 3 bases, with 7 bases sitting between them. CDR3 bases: TGCGCCAGCAGTGAGTCTCCCGGGACAGATACGCAGTATTTT. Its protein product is CASSESPGTDTQYF.

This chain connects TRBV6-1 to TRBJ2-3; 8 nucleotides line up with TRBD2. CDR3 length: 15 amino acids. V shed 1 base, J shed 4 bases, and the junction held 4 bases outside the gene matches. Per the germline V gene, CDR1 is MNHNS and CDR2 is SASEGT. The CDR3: CASSEVAGRADTQYF. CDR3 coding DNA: TGTGCCAGCAGTGAAGTAGCGGGAAGGGCAGATACGCAGTATTTT.

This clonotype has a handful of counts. In DNA, the CDR3 is TGTGCCAGCAGCCCACGCTTCGGACAGGCGTGGGACAATGAGCAGTTCTTC. Its translation: CASSPRFGQAWDNEQFF. The chain recombines TRBV11-2 with TRBJ2-1; 7 bases are a match to TRBD1. Trimming took 5 bases from V and 5 from J; bases not matched to a gene: 15. The length of the CDR3 is 17 residues. Germline CDR1 and CDR2: SGHAT and FQNNGV. Filled out from reference TRBV11-2 and TRBJ2-1, the complete variable domain reads EAGVAQSPRYKIIEKRQSVAFWCNPISGHATLYWYQQILGQGPKLLIQFQNNGVVDDSQLPKDRFSAERLKGVDSTLKIQPAKLEDSAVYLCASSPRFGQAWDNEQFFGPGTRLTVL.

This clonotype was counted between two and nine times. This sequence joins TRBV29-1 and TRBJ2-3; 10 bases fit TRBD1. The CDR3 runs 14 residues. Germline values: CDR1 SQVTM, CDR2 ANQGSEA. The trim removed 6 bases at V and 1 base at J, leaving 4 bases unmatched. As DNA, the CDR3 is TGCAGCGTAGCCGGGACAGGGGGCACAGATACGCAGTATTTT. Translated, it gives CSVAGTGGTDTQYF.

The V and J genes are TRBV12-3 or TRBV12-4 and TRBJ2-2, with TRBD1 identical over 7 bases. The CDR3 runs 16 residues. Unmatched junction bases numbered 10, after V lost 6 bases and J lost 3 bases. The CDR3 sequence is CASRRKGQTYTGELFF. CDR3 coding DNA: TGTGCCAGCAGGCGGAAGGGACAGACCTACACCGGGGAGCTGTTTTTT.

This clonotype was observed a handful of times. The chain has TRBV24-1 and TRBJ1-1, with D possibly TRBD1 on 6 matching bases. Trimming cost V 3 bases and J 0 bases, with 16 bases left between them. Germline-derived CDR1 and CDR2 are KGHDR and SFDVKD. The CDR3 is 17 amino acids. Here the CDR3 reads CATSDLDRRDLNTEAFF. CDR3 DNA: TGTGCCACCAGTGATCTGGACAGAAGGGACTTGAACACTGAAGCTTTCTTT.

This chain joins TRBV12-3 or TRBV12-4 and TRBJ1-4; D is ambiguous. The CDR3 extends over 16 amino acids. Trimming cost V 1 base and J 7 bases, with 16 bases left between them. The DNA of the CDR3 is TGTGCCAGCAGTTTAGGGCCGATTAATGCAGGTGAAAAACTGTTTTTT. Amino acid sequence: CASSLGPINAGEKLFF.

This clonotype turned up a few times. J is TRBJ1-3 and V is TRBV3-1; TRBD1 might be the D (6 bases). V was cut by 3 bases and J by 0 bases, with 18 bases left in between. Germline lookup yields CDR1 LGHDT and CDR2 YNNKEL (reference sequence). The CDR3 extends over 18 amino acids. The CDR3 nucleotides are TGTGCCAGCAGCCATGGCCCTCTCGGACAGTCCTCTGGAAACACCATATATTTT. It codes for CASSHGPLGQSSGNTIYF.

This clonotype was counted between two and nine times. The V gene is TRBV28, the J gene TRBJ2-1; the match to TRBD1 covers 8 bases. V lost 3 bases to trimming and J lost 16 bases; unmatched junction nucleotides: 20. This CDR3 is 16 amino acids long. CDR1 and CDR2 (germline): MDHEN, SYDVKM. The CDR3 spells CASSLLNPTLDRGQFF. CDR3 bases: TGTGCCAGCAGTTTGTTGAACCCTACCCTTGACAGGGGCCAATTCTTC.

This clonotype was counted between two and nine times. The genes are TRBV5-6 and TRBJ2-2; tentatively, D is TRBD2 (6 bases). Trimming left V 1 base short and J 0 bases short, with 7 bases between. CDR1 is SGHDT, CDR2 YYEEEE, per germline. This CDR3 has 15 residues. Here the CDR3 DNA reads TGTGCCAGCAGCTTGTGGAGGGCGAACACCGGGGAGCTGTTTTTT. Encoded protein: CASSLWRANTGELFF.

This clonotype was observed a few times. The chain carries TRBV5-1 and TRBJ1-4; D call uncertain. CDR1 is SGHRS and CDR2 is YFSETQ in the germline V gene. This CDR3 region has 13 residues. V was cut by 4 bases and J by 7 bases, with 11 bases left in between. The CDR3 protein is CASSEEISEKLFF. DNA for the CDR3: TGCGCCAGCAGCGAAGAAATTAGTGAAAAACTGTTTTTT. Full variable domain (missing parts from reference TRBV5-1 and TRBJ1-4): KAGVTQTPRYLIKTRGQQVTLSCSPISGHRSVSWYQQTPGQGLQFLFEYFSETQRNKGNFPGRFSGRQFSNSRSEMNVSTLELGDSALYLCASSEEISEKLFFGSGTQLSVL.

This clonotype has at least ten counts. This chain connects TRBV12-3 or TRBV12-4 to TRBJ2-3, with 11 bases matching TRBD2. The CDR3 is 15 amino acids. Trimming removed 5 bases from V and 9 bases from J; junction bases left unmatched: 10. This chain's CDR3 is CASSPATSGSLTQYF. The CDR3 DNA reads TGTGCCAGCAGTCCAGCCACTAGCGGGAGTTTGACGCAGTATTTT.

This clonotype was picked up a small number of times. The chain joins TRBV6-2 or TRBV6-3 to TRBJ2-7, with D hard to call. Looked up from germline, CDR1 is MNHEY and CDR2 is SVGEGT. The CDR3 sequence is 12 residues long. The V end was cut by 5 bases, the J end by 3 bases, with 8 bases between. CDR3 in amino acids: CASSGSLYEQYF. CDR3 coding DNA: TGTGCCAGCAGTGGTAGTCTCTACGAGCAGTACTTC.

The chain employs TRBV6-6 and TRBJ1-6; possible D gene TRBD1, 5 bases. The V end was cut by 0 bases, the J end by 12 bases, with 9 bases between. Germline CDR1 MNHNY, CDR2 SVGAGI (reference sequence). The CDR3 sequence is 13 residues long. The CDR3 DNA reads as TGTGCCAGCAGTTACTCGCAAACAGGACCCCTCCACTTT. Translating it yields CASSYSQTGPLHF.

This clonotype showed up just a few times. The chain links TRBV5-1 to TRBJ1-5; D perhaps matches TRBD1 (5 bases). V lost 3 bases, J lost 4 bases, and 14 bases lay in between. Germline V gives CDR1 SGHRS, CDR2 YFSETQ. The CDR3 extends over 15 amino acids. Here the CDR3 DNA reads TGCGCCAGCAGCTCCCTAGGGGCGGAGAATCAGCCCCAGCATTTT. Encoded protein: CASSSLGAENQPQHF.

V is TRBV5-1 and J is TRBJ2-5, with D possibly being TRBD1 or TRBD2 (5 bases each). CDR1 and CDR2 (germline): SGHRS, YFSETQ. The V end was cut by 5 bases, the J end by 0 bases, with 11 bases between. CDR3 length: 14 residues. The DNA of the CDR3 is TGCGCCAGCAGTCCAAGGGACGACCAAGAGACCCAGTACTTC. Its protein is CASSPRDDQETQYF.

The CDR3 sequence is CASSFYGGAGNEQFF. The CDR3 nucleotides are TGTGCCAGCAGTTTTTATGGGGGGGCTGGTAATGAGCAGTTCTTC. The J gene is TRBJ2-1, the V gene TRBV12-3 or TRBV12-4; possible D gene TRBD2, 7 bases. Trimming removed 3 bases from V and 7 bases from J, with 16 bases in between. The CDR3 runs 15 residues.

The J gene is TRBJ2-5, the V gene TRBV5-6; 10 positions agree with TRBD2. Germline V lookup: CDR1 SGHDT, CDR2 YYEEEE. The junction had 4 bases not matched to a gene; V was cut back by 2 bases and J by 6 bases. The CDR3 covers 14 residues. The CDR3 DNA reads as TGTGCCAGCAGCTTAGCGGGAGGGATAAAGACCCAGTACTTC. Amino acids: CASSLAGGIKTQYF.

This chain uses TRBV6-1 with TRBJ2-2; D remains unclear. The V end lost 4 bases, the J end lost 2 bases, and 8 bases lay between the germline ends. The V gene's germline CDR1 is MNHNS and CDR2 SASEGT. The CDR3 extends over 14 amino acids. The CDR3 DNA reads TGTGCCAGCAGTGGTCTACGTAACACCGGGGAGCTGTTTTTT. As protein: CASSGLRNTGELFF.

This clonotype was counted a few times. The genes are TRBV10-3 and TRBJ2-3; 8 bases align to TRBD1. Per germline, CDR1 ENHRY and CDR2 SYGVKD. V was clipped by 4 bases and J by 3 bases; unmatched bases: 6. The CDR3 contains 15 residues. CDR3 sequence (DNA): TGTGCCATCAGTGGGACAGGGTTGGGGACAGATACGCAGTATTTT. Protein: CAISGTGLGTDTQYF.

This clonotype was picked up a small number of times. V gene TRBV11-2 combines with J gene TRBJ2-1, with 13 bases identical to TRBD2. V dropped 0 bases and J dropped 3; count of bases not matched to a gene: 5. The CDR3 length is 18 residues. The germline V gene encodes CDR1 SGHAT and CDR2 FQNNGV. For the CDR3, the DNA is TGTGCCAGCAGCTTAGACCAACTAGCGGGGGGGCGCTACAATGAGCAGTTCTTC. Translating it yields CASSLDQLAGGRYNEQFF.

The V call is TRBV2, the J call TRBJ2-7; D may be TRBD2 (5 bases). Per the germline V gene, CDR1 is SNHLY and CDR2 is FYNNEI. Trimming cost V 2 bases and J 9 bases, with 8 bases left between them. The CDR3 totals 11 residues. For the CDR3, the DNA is TGTGCCAGCAGTGAAATTGGAGGGCAGTACTTC. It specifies CASSEIGGQYF. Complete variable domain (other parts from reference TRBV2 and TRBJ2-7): EPEVTQTPSHQVTQMGQEVILRCVPISNHLYFYWYRQILGQKVEFLVSFYNNEISEKSEIFDDQFSVERPDGSNFTLKIRSTKLEDSAMYFCASSEIGGQYFGPGTRLTVT.

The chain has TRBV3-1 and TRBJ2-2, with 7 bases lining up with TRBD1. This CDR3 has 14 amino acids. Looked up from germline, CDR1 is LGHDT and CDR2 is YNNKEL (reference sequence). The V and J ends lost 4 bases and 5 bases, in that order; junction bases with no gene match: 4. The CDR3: CASSPRDRTGELFF. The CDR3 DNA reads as TGTGCCAGCAGCCCACGGGACAGAACCGGGGAGCTGTTTTTT. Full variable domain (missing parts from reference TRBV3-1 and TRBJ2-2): DTAVSQTPKYLVTQMGNDKSIKCEQNLGHDTMYWYKQDSKKFLKIMFSYNNKELIINETVPNRFSPKSPDKAHLNLHINSLELGDSAVYFCASSPRDRTGELFFGEGSRLTVL.

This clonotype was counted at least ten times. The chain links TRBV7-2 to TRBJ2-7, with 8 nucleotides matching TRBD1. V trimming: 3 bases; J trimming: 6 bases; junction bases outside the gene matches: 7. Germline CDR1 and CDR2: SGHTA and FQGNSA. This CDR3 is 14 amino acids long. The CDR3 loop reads CASSFVAGGGEQYF. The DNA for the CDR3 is TGTGCCAGCAGCTTCGTGGCAGGGGGCGGCGAGCAGTACTTC.

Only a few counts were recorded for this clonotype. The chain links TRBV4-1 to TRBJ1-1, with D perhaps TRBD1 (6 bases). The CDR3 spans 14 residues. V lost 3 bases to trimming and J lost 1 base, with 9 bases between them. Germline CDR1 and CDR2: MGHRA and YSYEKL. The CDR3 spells CASSHGQRNTEAFF. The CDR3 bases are TGCGCCAGCAGCCACGGACAGAGGAACACTGAAGCTTTCTTT.

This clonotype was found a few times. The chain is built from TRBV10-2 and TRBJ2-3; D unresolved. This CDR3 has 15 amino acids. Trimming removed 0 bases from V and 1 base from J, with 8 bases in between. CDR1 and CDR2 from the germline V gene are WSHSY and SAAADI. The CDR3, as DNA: TGCGCCAGCAGTGAGTCTGGGATGGGCACAGATACGCAGTATTTT. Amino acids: CASSESGMGTDTQYF.

CDR3 amino acids: CASSERAAPSYNEQFF. Here the CDR3 DNA reads TGTGCCAGCAGTGAACGGGCGGCCCCGTCCTACAATGAGCAGTTCTTC. The chain is built from TRBV2 and TRBJ2-1; no definite D call. The CDR3 has 16 residues. Germline-derived CDR1 and CDR2 are SNHLY and FYNNEI. V lost 2 bases to trimming and J lost 1 base, with 12 bases between them.

The CDR3 coding sequence is TGTGCCAGCAGGCCACCGACAGGGATGGGGTCTTTTCGCAGCGCTAACACCGGGGAGCTGTTTTTT. Translated, it gives CASRPPTGMGSFRSANTGELFF. The chain is built from TRBV6-2 or TRBV6-3 and TRBJ2-2; 7 nucleotides agree with TRBD1. The V and J ends lost 6 bases and 2 bases, in that order; junction bases with no gene match: 27. This CDR3 has 22 residues. Germline V lookup: CDR1 MNHEY, CDR2 SVGEGT.

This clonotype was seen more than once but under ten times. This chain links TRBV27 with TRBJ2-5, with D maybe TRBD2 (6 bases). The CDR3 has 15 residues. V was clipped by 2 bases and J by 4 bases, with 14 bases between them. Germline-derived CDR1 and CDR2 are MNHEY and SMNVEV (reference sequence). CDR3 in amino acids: CASSLSLGGRETQYF. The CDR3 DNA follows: TGTGCCAGCAGTTTAAGTTTGGGGGGACGAGAGACCCAGTACTTC.